One sample yielded the 15 T cell receptor beta chains listed below, sequenced in a study of blood T cell repertoires in COVID-19. Sequencing was performed with immunoSEQ multiplex PCR; in TCRdb, only in-frame clones are kept and a portion is missing. The table lists roughly 140,000 clones, around 81% of them singletons. The sequencing input was PBMCs or T cells enriched from blood (not recorded which). These receptors originate from a woman aged 40 to 50 who had recovered from COVID-19.

CDR3 region: CASSQVVLAGEEETQYF. In DNA form, the CDR3 reads TGCGCCAGCAGCCAAGTGGTATTAGCGGGAGAGGAAGAGACCCAGTACTTC. The gene calls are TRBV4-1 and TRBJ2-5; 9 nucleotides align to TRBD2. V trimming: 1 base; J trimming: 3 bases; junction bases outside the gene matches: 9. Germline V gene lookup returns CDR1 MGHRA and CDR2 YSYEKL. CDR3 size: 17 residues.

Concerning this clone: The sample holds other DNA sequences that translate to the same CDR3. The V call is TRBV29-1, the J call TRBJ2-1; possibly TRBD1 for D (6 bases). Trimming pared 6 bases from V and 9 bases from J, leaving 9 bases between. The CDR3 covers 10 residues. Germline CDR1 SQVTM, CDR2 ANQGSEA. CDR3 nucleotide sequence: TGCAGCGTAGGGGGAGCTGAGCAGTTCTTC. This encodes CSVGGAEQFF.

This chain uses TRBV10-2 with TRBJ1-4, with 9 bases identical to TRBD1. With V trimmed by 4 bases and J by 5 bases, 2 bases remained unmatched. Per the germline V gene, CDR1 is WSHSY and CDR2 is SAAADI. The CDR3 spans 14 residues. Here the CDR3 DNA reads TGCGCCAGCAGTGCGACAGGGGGGAATGAAAAACTGTTTTTT. Translated: CASSATGGNEKLFF.

This clone was recorded once. The chain joins TRBV7-3 to TRBJ2-1; a weak D match, TRBD2 (6 bases). The CDR3 totals 15 residues. The V end lost 5 bases, the J end lost 8 bases, and 19 bases lay between the germline ends. Germline V CDR1 and CDR2: SGHTA, FQGTGA. The CDR3 sequence: CASSPRPGRVDEQFF. DNA for the CDR3: TGTGCCAGCAGCCCCCGACCCGGGAGAGTCGATGAGCAGTTCTTC.

This chain connects TRBV11-2 to TRBJ2-2, with a possible D match to TRBD2 (5 bases). CDR1 and CDR2 from the germline V gene are SGHAT and FQNNGV. The CDR3 is 12 amino acids. Trimming cost V 6 bases and J 8 bases, with 10 bases left between them. In DNA form, the CDR3 reads TGTGCCAGCAGGACGGACTGGGGGGAGCTGTTTTTT. It yields the protein CASRTDWGELFF.

V usage is TRBV29-1 and J usage is TRBJ2-7, with 11 bases matching TRBD2. This CDR3 spans 15 amino acids. V lost 0 bases and J lost 2; bases outside the gene matches: 3. The germline CDR1 and CDR2 sequences are SQVTM and ANQGSEA. CDR3 sequence reads: CSVEDLAGGTYEQYF. DNA for the CDR3: TGCAGCGTTGAAGATCTAGCGGGGGGAACCTACGAGCAGTACTTC.

V usage is TRBV12-5 and J usage is TRBJ2-5, with 8 bases lining up with TRBD2. J was trimmed by 5 bases and V by 4 bases; bases with no gene match: 9. The CDR3 has 15 residues. Germline loops: CDR1 LGHNT, CDR2 FRNRAP. The CDR3 region is CASGSPGLVVETQYF. Here the CDR3 DNA reads TGTGCTAGTGGTTCGCCGGGACTAGTAGTCGAGACCCAGTACTTC. The full variable domain, with the rest looked up from reference TRBV12-5 and TRBJ2-5, is DARVTQTPRHKVTEMGQEVTMRCQPILGHNTVFWYRQTMMQGLELLAYFRNRAPLDDSGMPKDRFSAEMPDATLATLKIQPSEPRDSAVYFCASGSPGLVVETQYFGPGTRLLVL.

The J gene is TRBJ2-7, the V gene TRBV11-2; D may be TRBD2 (6 bases). Trimming stripped 1 base from V and 6 bases from J, with 10 bases between. Looked up from germline, CDR1 is SGHAT and CDR2 is FQNNGV. This CDR3 contains 13 residues. The CDR3 is CASSLALAFEQYF. Here the CDR3 DNA reads TGTGCCAGCAGCTTAGCTCTAGCGTTCGAGCAGTACTTC. The full variable domain, its missing parts supplied by reference TRBV11-2 and TRBJ2-7, is EAGVAQSPRYKIIEKRQSVAFWCNPISGHATLYWYQQILGQGPKLLIQFQNNGVVDDSQLPKDRFSAERLKGVDSTLKIQPAKLEDSAVYLCASSLALAFEQYFGPGTRLTVT.

In its sample, this clone was seen once. The gene calls are TRBV5-1 and TRBJ1-2, with D perhaps matching TRBD1 (5 bases). Trimming took off 0 bases at V and 7 bases at J, with 13 bases between the two ends. From germline, CDR1 is SGHRS and CDR2 YFSETQ. This CDR3 is 14 amino acids long. CDR3 region: CASSLVPGQSGYTF. In DNA, the CDR3 is TGCGCCAGCAGCTTGGTCCCAGGGCAGTCTGGCTACACCTTC.

The genes are TRBV2 and TRBJ1-4; 7 bases are shared with TRBD1. CDR3 length: 14 amino acids. The germline V gene has CDR1 SNHLY and CDR2 FYNNEI. The V and J ends lost 8 bases and 4 bases, in that order; junction bases with no gene match: 7. The CDR3 is CASLGDSFNEKLFF. DNA for the CDR3: TGTGCCAGCCTTGGGGACAGCTTTAATGAAAAACTGTTTTTT.

This clone was seen once. The DNA for the CDR3 is TGCGCCAGCAGCCCAGGGACAGGGGTTACGTCCGAGCAGTACTTC. This gives the protein CASSPGTGVTSEQYF. The chain employs TRBV5-1 and TRBJ2-7; the match to TRBD1 covers 10 bases. Losses at the gene ends were 4 bases for V and 6 bases for J; bases not matched to a gene: 10. Germline loops: CDR1 SGHRS, CDR2 YFSETQ. The CDR3 is made up of 15 amino acids. Filled out from reference TRBV5-1 and TRBJ2-7, the complete variable domain reads KAGVTQTPRYLIKTRGQQVTLSCSPISGHRSVSWYQQTPGQGLQFLFEYFSETQRNKGNFPGRFSGRQFSNSRSEMNVSTLELGDSALYLCASSPGTGVTSEQYFGPGTRLTVT.

This clone was seen once. This chain joins TRBV15 and TRBJ1-2; perhaps TRBD1 as D (5 bases). Trimming pared 1 base from V and 6 bases from J, leaving 18 bases between. This CDR3 has 16 amino acids. Germline CDR1 reads LNHNV; CDR2 reads YYDKDF (reference sequence). CDR3 residues: CATSRGAGKAADGYTF. CDR3 nucleotide sequence: TGTGCCACCAGCAGAGGGGCAGGGAAGGCAGCAGATGGCTACACCTTC.

This clone was detected only a few times. The chain couples TRBV2 to TRBJ2-2; possible D gene TRBD2, 7 bases. V gave up 6 bases and J gave up 2 bases, with 13 bases separating them. In germline, CDR1 is SNHLY, CDR2 FYNNEI. The CDR3 sequence is 15 residues long. This chain's CDR3 is CASSRGAPNTGELFF. For the CDR3, the DNA is TGTGCCAGCAGCCGGGGGGCGCCCAACACCGGGGAGCTGTTTTTT.

V is TRBV7-9 and J is TRBJ2-1, with 7 bases aligning to TRBD1. V shed 4 bases and J 5 bases; nucleotides not matched to a gene: 8. Germline V gene sequence: CDR1 SEHNR, CDR2 FQNEAQ (reference sequence). The CDR3 length is 15 residues. CDR3 loop: CASSSQGLINNEQFF. Written as DNA, the CDR3 is TGTGCCAGCAGCTCACAGGGGTTGATTAACAATGAGCAGTTCTTC.

This chain uses TRBV3-1 (or the pseudogene TRBV3-2) with TRBJ2-7; maybe TRBD2 (6 bases). Trimming cost V 4 bases and J 7 bases, with 11 bases left between them. CDR1 LGHDT and CDR2 YNNKEL come from the germline V gene (reference sequence). CDR3 size: 12 residues. This chain's CDR3 is CASSLAGREQYF. In DNA form, the CDR3 reads TGTGCCAGCAGCCTGGCGGGGAGGGAGCAGTACTTC.